This TCR beta chain was sequenced during a study of OX40 agonist ivuxolimab in advanced cancers. General study findings and limits: CD4+ and CD8+ T cells in blood underwent clonal expansion by week 6 at 0.1 to 3.0 mg/kg. With doses of 0.1-3.0 mg/kg, partial responders showed among the lowest clonal expansion. Some nonresponders likewise displayed low normalized T-cell clonal expansion.

CDR1 MDHEN and CDR2 SYDVKM come from the germline V gene. The length of the CDR3 is 14 residues. V dropped 5 bases and J dropped 5; count of bases not matched to a gene: 9. As concerns this clone: Its matching antigen is unknown.

Here immunoSEQ multiplex PCR was the method, and the copy in TCRdb shows in-frame clones only, minus some. The sample includes more than 80,000 clones, about nine tenths seen only once; the top ten take more than 0.4%. Here the sequenced sample was CD4+ or CD8+ T cells sorted from blood, taken in a trial of the OX40 agonist ivuxolimab. This chain links TRBV28 with TRBJ2-7; 7 bases match TRBD1. This receptor was obtained from an adult with an advanced solid tumor such as melanoma, head and neck, liver or kidney cancer. CDR3 in amino acids: CASSQVGRGNEQYF. In nucleotides, the CDR3 is TGTGCCAGCAGTCAAGTGGGCAGGGGGAACGAGCAGTACTTC.